This T cell receptor (beta chain) was sequenced for a study of blood T cell repertoires in COVID-19. Study-level background: The cDNA or gDNA used as material had been derived from T cells, B-cell-depleted T cells, or PBMCs.

Assay: immunoSEQ multiplex PCR; the TCRdb copy retains only in-frame clones and omits some. The data hold about 99,000 clones, with approximately 80% observed a single time. This CDR3 has 15 amino acids. The germline CDR1 and CDR2 sequences are SNHLY and FYNNEI. V shed 6 bases, J shed 3 bases, and the junction held 6 bases outside the gene matches. V gene TRBV2 combines with J gene TRBJ1-5; 9 bases align to TRBD1. The specimen sequenced was peripheral blood. This TCR came from a woman of 80 years or more with active or convalescent COVID-19. The CDR3 loop is CASRLGQGLNQPQHF. The CDR3 DNA follows: TGTGCCAGCAGGTTGGGACAGGGCCTCAATCAGCCCCAGCATTTT.